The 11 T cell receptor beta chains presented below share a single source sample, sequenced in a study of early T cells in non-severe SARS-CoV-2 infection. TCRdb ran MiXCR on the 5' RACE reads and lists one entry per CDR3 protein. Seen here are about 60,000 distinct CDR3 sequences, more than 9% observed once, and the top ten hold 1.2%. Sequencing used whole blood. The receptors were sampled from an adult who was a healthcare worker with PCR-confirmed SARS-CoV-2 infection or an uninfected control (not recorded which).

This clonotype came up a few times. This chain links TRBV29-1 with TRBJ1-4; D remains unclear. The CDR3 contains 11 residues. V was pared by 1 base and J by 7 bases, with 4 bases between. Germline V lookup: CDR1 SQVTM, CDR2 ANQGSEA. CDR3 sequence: CSVEGGEKLFF. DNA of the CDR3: TGCAGCGTTGAAGGGGGTGAAAAACTGTTTTTT.

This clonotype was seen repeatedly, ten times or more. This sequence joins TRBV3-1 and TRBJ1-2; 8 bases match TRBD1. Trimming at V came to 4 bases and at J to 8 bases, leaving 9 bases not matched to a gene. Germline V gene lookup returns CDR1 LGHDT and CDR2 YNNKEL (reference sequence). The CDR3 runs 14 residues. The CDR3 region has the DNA TGTGCCAGCAGCCGAGACAGGGGCCGGGCAGGCTACACCTTC. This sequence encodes CASSRDRGRAGYTF.

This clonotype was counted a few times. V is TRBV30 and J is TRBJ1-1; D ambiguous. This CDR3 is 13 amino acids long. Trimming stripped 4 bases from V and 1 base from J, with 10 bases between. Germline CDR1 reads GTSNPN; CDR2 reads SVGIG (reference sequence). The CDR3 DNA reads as TGTGCCTGGAAAAGGCAGAGGAACACTGAAGCTTTCTTT. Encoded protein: CAWKRQRNTEAFF.

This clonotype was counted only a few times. This chain's CDR3 is CSARDRGRTEAFF. In DNA form, the CDR3 reads TGCAGTGCTCGGGACAGGGGGCGTACTGAAGCTTTCTTT. The rearrangement joins TRBV20-1 to TRBJ1-1; 12 bases match TRBD1. The germline V gene encodes CDR1 DFQATT and CDR2 SNEGSKA (reference sequence). This CDR3 comprises 13 residues. V trimming: 5 bases; J trimming: 5 bases; junction bases outside the gene matches: 3.

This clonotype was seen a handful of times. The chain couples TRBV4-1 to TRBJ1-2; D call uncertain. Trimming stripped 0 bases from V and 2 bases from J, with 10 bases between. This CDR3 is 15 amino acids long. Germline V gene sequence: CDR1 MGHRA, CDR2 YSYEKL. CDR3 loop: CASSQEANPNYGYTF. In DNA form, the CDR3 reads TGCGCCAGCAGCCAAGAAGCGAATCCCAACTATGGCTACACCTTC.

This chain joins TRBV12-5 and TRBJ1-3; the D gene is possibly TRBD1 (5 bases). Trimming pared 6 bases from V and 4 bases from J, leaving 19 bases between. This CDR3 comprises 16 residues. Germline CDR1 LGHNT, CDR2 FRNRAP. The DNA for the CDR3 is TGTGCTAGTGGCGCCCGGGGCGGAGACGCCGGAAACACCATATATTTT. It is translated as CASGARGGDAGNTIYF.

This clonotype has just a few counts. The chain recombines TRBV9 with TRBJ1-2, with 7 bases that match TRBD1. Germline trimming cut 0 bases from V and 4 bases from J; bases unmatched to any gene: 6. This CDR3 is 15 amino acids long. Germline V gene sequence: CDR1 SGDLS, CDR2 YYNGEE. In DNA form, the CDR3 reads TGTGCCAGCAGCGTAGGCAACAGGGGAACCTATGGCTACACCTTC. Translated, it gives CASSVGNRGTYGYTF.

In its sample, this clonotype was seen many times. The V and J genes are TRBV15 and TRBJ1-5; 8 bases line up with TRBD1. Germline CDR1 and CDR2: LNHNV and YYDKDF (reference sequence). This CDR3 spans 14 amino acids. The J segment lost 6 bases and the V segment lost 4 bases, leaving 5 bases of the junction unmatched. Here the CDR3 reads CATSIPGGGQPQHF. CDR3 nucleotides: TGTGCCACCAGCATCCCAGGGGGCGGTCAGCCCCAGCATTTT.

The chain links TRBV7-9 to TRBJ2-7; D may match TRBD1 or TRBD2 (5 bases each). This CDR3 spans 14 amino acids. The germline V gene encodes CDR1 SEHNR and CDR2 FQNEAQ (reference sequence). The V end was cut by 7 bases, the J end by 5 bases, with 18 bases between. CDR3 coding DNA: TGTGCCAGCACCGCTGAGGGGCAGGGAGACGAGCAGTACGTC. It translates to CASTAEGQGDEQYV.

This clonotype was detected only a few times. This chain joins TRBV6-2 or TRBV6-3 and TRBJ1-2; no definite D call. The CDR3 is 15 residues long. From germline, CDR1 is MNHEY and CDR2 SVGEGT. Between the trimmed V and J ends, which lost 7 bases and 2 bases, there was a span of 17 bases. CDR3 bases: TGTGCCAGCATCCGAGGAGACGCACTAAACTATGGCTACACCTTC. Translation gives CASIRGDALNYGYTF.

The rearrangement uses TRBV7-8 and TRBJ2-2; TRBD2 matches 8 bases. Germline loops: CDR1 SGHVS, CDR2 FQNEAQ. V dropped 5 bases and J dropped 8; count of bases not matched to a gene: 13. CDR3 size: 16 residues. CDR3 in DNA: TGTGCCAGCAGCATACAGGGCGGGGGGAGGACTGGGGAGCTGTTTTTT. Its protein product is CASSIQGGGRTGELFF.